This entry features one TCR beta chain sequence. Antigen: not known. This specimen comes from a study of OX40 agonist ivuxolimab in advanced cancers. Looking at the study overall: Cancers in dose escalation were hepatocellular, melanoma, renal cell and head and neck. Study-level points and caveats: At doses 0.1 to 3.0 mg/kg, CD4+ and CD8+ clones expanded. The study did not work out the antigen specificity of the expanded peripheral T cells.

Germline lookup yields CDR1 MDHEN and CDR2 SYDVKM. Trimming left V 6 bases short and J 6 bases short, with 14 bases between. The CDR3 consists of 13 residues. Only in-frame clones appear in the TCRdb table, and some are missing; sequencing was by immunoSEQ multiplex PCR. The sample lists 65,000 to 95,000 clones; 70% to 90% were seen once. Sequencing used CD4+ or CD8+ T cells sorted from blood, obtained in a trial of the OX40 agonist ivuxolimab. The sequence was obtained from an adult with an advanced solid tumor such as melanoma, head and neck, liver or kidney cancer. The chain combines TRBV28 with TRBJ1-1; D uncertain. The chain's CDR3 is CASSSPRKAEAFF. The CDR3 DNA follows: TGTGCCAGCAGCTCGCCAAGGAAGGCTGAAGCTTTCTTT. Full variable domain (missing parts from reference TRBV28 and TRBJ1-1): DVKVTQSSRYLVKRTGEKVFLECVQDMDHENMFWYRQDPGLGLRLIYFSYDVKMKEKGDIPEGYSVSREKKERFSLILESASTNQTSMYLCASSSPRKAEAFFGQGTRLTVV.